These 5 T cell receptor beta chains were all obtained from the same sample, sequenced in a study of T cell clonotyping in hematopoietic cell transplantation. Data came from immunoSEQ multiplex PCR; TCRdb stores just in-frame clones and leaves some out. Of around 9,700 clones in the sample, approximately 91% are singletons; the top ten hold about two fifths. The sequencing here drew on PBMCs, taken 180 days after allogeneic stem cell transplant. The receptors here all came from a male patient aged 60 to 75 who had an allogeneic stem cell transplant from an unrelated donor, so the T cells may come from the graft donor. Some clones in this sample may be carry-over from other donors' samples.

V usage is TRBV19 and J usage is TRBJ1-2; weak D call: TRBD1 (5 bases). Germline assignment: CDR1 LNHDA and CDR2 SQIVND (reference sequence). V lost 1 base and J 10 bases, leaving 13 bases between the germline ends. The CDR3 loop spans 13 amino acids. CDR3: CASSIGGTKAYTF. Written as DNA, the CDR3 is TGTGCCAGTAGTATAGGAGGGACCAAAGCCTACACCTTC.

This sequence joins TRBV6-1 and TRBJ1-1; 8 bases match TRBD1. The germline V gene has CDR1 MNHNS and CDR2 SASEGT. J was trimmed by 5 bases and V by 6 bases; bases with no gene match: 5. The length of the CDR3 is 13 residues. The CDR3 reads CASSPTGVTEAFF. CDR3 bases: TGTGCCAGCAGCCCGACAGGGGTGACTGAAGCTTTCTTT.

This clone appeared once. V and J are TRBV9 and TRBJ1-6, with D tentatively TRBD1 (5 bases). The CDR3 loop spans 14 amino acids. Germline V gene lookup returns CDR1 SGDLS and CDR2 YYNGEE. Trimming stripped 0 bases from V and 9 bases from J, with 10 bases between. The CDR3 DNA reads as TGTGCCAGCAGCGTAGAAGGGGCCGGTTCACCCCTCCACTTT. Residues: CASSVEGAGSPLHF.

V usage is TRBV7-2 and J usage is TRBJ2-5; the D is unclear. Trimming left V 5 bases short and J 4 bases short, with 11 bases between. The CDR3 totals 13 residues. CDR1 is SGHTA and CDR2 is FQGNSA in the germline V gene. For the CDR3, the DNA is TGTGCCAGCAGCCCCCATGGGTTAGAGACCCAGTACTTC. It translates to CASSPHGLETQYF.

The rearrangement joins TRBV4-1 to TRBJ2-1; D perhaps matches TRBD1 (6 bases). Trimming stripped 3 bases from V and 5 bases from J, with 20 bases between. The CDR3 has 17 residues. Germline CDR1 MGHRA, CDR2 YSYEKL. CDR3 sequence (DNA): TGCGCCAGCAGCCAGACACAGGGAATGGCTGTGCACAATGAGCAGTTCTTC. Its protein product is CASSQTQGMAVHNEQFF.